Presented here are 13 T cell receptor beta chains from one specimen sequenced in a study of identical twins. TCRdb passed the 5' RACE reads through MiXCR, listing each CDR3 protein once. The data show over 500,000 distinct CDR3 sequences, roughly 21% seen once. The same data also contributed to another study, on T cells expressing NK-cell markers.

The sequenced sample consisted of CD4+ T cells sorted from blood. The source is a woman under 30 in good health.

This clonotype occurred a few times. The V call is TRBV12-3 or TRBV12-4, the J call TRBJ1-2; D is possibly TRBD1 (6 bases). V was trimmed by 6 bases and J by 2 bases, leaving 13 bases between them. This CDR3 has 14 amino acids. The CDR3 DNA reads as TGTGCCAGCAGACCTAGGACAGCGAACTATGGCTACACCTTC. This translates into CASRPRTANYGYTF.

A few counts support this clonotype. The CDR3 reads CSGSTSGETQYF. The CDR3, as DNA: TGCAGCGGGTCTACTAGCGGAGAGACCCAGTACTTC. The V gene is TRBV29-1, the J gene TRBJ2-5, with 8 bases aligning to TRBD2. The CDR3 runs 12 residues. Germline CDR1 and CDR2: SQVTM and ANQGSEA. Trimming took 7 bases from V and 4 from J; bases not matched to a gene: 5. The full variable domain, in which reference TRBV29-1 and TRBJ2-5 provide the parts outside the CDR3, is SAVISQKPSRDICQRGTSLTIQCQVDSQVTMMFWYRQQPGQSLTLIATANQGSEATYESGFVIDKFPISRPNLTFSTLTVSNMSPEDSSIYLCSGSTSGETQYFGPGTRLLVL.

This chain connects TRBV6-5 to TRBJ2-3, with 7 bases lining up with TRBD1. Germline CDR1 and CDR2: MNHEY and SVGAGI. Losses at the gene ends were 4 bases for V and 0 bases for J; bases not matched to a gene: 4. CDR3 length: 15 amino acids. CDR3 protein: CASSFRQGSTDTQYF. The CDR3 DNA is TGTGCCAGCAGTTTTCGACAGGGTAGCACAGATACGCAGTATTTT.

Ten or more counts support this clonotype. The rearrangement uses TRBV20-1 and TRBJ1-2; a possible D gene is TRBD1 (5 bases). CDR1 is DFQATT and CDR2 is SNEGSKA in the germline V gene (reference sequence). The CDR3 is 16 residues long. This CDR3 is CSAAKARERILYGYTF. CDR3 sequence (DNA): TGCAGCGCAGCTAAGGCCAGGGAGCGAATTCTCTATGGCTACACCTTC.

A few counts support this clonotype. The chain has TRBV5-1 and TRBJ2-7; possible D gene TRBD1, 6 bases. Germline V gives CDR1 SGHRS, CDR2 YFSETQ. CDR3 length: 14 residues. Trimming cost V 4 bases and J 3 bases, with 14 bases left between them. The CDR3 reads CASSRGGRSYEQYF. CDR3 nucleotide sequence: TGCGCCAGCAGCAGAGGGGGACGGAGCTACGAGCAGTACTTC.

This clonotype was counted a few times. V is TRBV20-1 and J is TRBJ1-4; 7 bases agree with TRBD1. Losses at the gene ends were 4 bases for V and 10 bases for J; bases not matched to a gene: 9. Germline V gene data show CDR1 as DFQATT and CDR2 as SNEGSKA (reference sequence). This CDR3 has 13 residues. As DNA, the CDR3 is TGCAGTGCTATGCAGGGGGAGGGCGTAAAACTGTTTTTT. Translated: CSAMQGEGVKLFF.

The chain is built from TRBV10-3 and TRBJ2-3; a weak D match, TRBD1 (5 bases). The V and J ends lost 10 bases and 3 bases respectively, with 11 bases between them. Germline V CDR1 and CDR2: ENHRY, SYGVKD. This CDR3 region has 12 residues. The DNA for the CDR3 is TGTGCCAGTGCATCAGGGACAGATACGCAGTATTTT. Translating gives CASASGTDTQYF.

This clonotype was seen a few times. The chain joins TRBV20-1 to TRBJ2-1; D is unresolved. Deletions cut 5 bases from V and 0 bases from J, with 14 bases between. The CDR3 is 15 residues long. The germline gives CDR1 DFQATT, CDR2 SNEGSKA (reference sequence). The CDR3 bases are TGCAGTGCTCTCCTTATCGCCCGCTCCTACAATGAGCAGTTCTTC. Its translation is CSALLIARSYNEQFF.

This clonotype was counted between two and nine times. This chain joins TRBV5-1 and TRBJ1-6; D is perhaps TRBD1 (6 bases). Germline CDR1 reads SGHRS; CDR2 reads YFSETQ. V lost 0 bases, J lost 1 base, and 17 bases lay in between. CDR3 size: 19 residues. The CDR3 reads CASSLASVGGRSYNSPLHF. The CDR3 nucleotides are TGCGCCAGCAGCTTGGCCTCCGTAGGGGGGAGGTCCTATAATTCACCCCTCCACTTT.

This clonotype has a count of ten or more. The CDR3 loop reads CASTRDVYEQYF. The CDR3 DNA reads as TGTGCCAGCACTAGGGACGTCTACGAGCAGTACTTC. V and J are TRBV12-3 or TRBV12-4 and TRBJ2-7; D assignment may be TRBD1 or TRBD2 (5 bases each). There are 12 residues in the CDR3. The V end was cut by 7 bases, the J end by 3 bases, with 10 bases between.

Points on this clonotype: A read error may produce the germline difference seen at one junction end. V gene TRBV7-3 combines with J gene TRBJ1-1; D not certain. The CDR3 length is 13 residues. Germline CDR1 is SGHTA and CDR2 is FQGTGA. CDR3 in amino acids: CANSYQRDTEAFF. The CDR3 DNA reads as TGTGCCAACAGCTACCAAAGGGACACTGAAGCTTTCTTT.

This clonotype turned up a few times. This rearrangement joins TRBV15 to TRBJ2-1; no clear D gene. Germline CDR1 is LNHNV and CDR2 is YYDKDF (reference sequence). The CDR3 length is 12 residues. The ends were cut back, 5 bases at V and 12 bases at J, with 14 bases in the middle. The CDR3 spells CATSSTFEAQFF. The CDR3, as DNA: TGTGCCACCAGCTCCACGTTTGAAGCGCAGTTCTTC.

This clonotype was found a few times. The V and J genes are TRBV12-3 or TRBV12-4 and TRBJ2-1; D is undetermined. V lost 5 bases and J lost 10, with 9 bases in between. This CDR3 is built from 11 residues. In nucleotides, the CDR3 is TGTGCCAGCAGTCCGTTATACGAGCAGTTCTTC. It codes for CASSPLYEQFF.